Listed below are T cell receptor beta chains from one sample, sequenced in a study of CD8 T cells in Susac syndrome. TCRdb used MiXCR to reprocess the immunoSEQ multiplex PCR reads, holding one entry per CDR3 protein. The top ten clones hold more than 0.25% of a sample with around 110,000 distinct CDR3 sequences, just under 95% of them seen once. What was sequenced was CD8+ T cells from PBMCs. These receptors originate from a human donor with Susac syndrome. The CDR3 runs from the conserved cysteine through the conserved F or W.

J gene: TRBJ2-2; V gene: TRBV6-1; CDR3 protein: CASGRFPGELFF
J gene: TRBJ2-7; V gene: TRBV29-1; CDR3 protein: CSVVGGRYEQYF
J gene: TRBJ2-7; V gene: TRBV25-1; CDR3 protein: CASSVGQSYEQYF
J gene: TRBJ2-5; V gene: TRBV30; CDR3 protein: CAWSPGMGQETQYF
J gene: TRBJ2-4; V gene: TRBV28; CDR3 protein: CASSLGELAKNIQYF
J gene: TRBJ1-2; V gene: TRBV6-5; CDR3 protein: CASSYSSGFEGYTF
J gene: TRBJ1-5; V gene: TRBV9; CDR3 protein: CASSSTGGEQPQHF
J gene: TRBJ2-5; V gene: TRBV27; CDR3 protein: CASSLYRSMRETQYF
J gene: TRBJ2-1; V gene: TRBV18; CDR3 protein: CASSPLEQYNEQFF
J gene: TRBJ1-5; V gene: TRBV29-1; CDR3 protein: CSVTDGNQPQHF
J gene: TRBJ2-5; V gene: TRBV11-2; CDR3 protein: CASSLGSGGQETQYF
J gene: TRBJ1-2; V gene: TRBV29-1; CDR3 protein: CSVDVRGNYGYTF
J gene: TRBJ1-6; V gene: TRBV28; CDR3 protein: CASSLEGPGYNSPLHF
J gene: TRBJ2-3; V gene: TRBV29-1; CDR3 protein: CSVEALAVASTDTQYF
J gene: TRBJ2-7; V gene: TRBV2; CDR3 protein: CASRTTDRGLYEQYF
J gene: TRBJ2-1; V gene: TRBV13; CDR3 protein: CASSSKIPELGLTYNEQFF
J gene: TRBJ2-2; V gene: TRBV14; CDR3 protein: CASSQSGQGRSSGELFF
J gene: TRBJ2-5; V gene: TRBV29-1; CDR3 protein: CSVALSGGQGETQYF
J gene: TRBJ2-3; V gene: TRBV4-2; CDR3 protein: CASTGGGMGSDTQYF
J gene: TRBJ2-7; V gene: TRBV20-1; CDR3 protein: CSARGHRESYEQYF
J gene: TRBJ2-5; V gene: TRBV6-5; CDR3 protein: CASSYSGETQYF
J gene: TRBJ1-6; V gene: TRBV2; CDR3 protein: CASAYNSPLHF
J gene: TRBJ1-1; V gene: TRBV7-9; CDR3 protein: CASSLDRAAFF
J gene: TRBJ1-4; V gene: TRBV18; CDR3 protein: CASSPGGGEEKLFF
J gene: TRBJ1-4; V gene: TRBV20-1; CDR3 protein: CSAGTAATNEKLFF
J gene: TRBJ2-6; V gene: TRBV9; CDR3 protein: CASSSSGANVLTF
J gene: TRBJ2-2; V gene: TRBV9; CDR3 protein: CASSSQAGSNTGELFF
J gene: TRBJ1-5; V gene: TRBV4-3; CDR3 protein: CASSQVENQPQHF